These T cell receptor beta chains were read from a single sample in a study of blood T cells in healthy people across ages. One entry per CDR3 protein, called by TCRdb with MiXCR from the 5' RACE reads. Of under 2 million distinct CDR3 sequences listed, approximately 32% were seen once; the top ten hold over 9%. Sequencing was performed on blood. The receptor set was obtained from a woman aged 25 to 39 in good health. Both conserved end residues are part of each CDR3. D genes are given only for firm matches. Rows may omit the clone size; those that give it use once, few, many or a size class.

CDR3aa	CDR3nt	j_gene	v_gene	d_gene	abundance
CATSSRLAGAQEQFF	TGTGCCACCAGCAGTAGACTAGCGGGAGCCCAGGAGCAGTTCTTC	TRBJ2-1	TRBV15	TRBD2	few
CASGLVLGDRQGPETQYF	TGTGCTAGTGGTTTGGTACTAGGGGACAGGCAAGGCCCAGAGACCCAGTACTTC	TRBJ2-5	TRBV12-5	TRBD1	-
CSARGAVSYEQYF	TGCAGTGCTAGAGGGGCAGTCTCCTACGAGCAGTACTTC	TRBJ2-7	TRBV20-1	-	-
CASRRTGIGTDTQYF	TGTGCCAGCAGGAGGACAGGGATCGGCACAGATACGCAGTATTTT	TRBJ2-3	TRBV6-1	TRBD1	-
CASSEQLGLASETQYF	TGTGCCAGCAGTGAACAGTTGGGACTAGCGTCAGAGACCCAGTACTTC	TRBJ2-5	TRBV6-1	TRBD2	-
CAGPGHLYEQYF	TGTGCCGGCCCGGGACATCTTTACGAGCAGTACTTC	TRBJ2-7	TRBV6-6	-	few
CASIPSGHSSYEQYF	TGTGCCAGCATCCCCTCAGGGCACAGCTCCTACGAGCAGTACTTC	TRBJ2-7	TRBV11-2	-	few
CSAASGDETQYF	TGCAGTGCGGCTAGCGGCGATGAGACCCAGTACTTC	TRBJ2-5	TRBV20-1	TRBD2	-
CAGGLGTTYNEQFF	TGTGCCGGCGGCTTGGGAACGACGTACAATGAGCAGTTCTTC	TRBJ2-1	TRBV7-2	-	-
CASSLAGDGYEQYF	TGTGCCAGCAGCCTCGCGGGAGATGGGTACGAGCAGTACTTC	TRBJ2-7	TRBV5-4	TRBD2	-
CSAKTSGTYNEQFF	TGCAGTGCCAAGACTAGCGGGACCTACAATGAGCAGTTCTTC	TRBJ2-1	TRBV20-1	TRBD2	-
CASSSASVRVNGYTF	TGCGCCAGCAGCTCGGCGTCTGTTAGGGTCAATGGCTACACCTTC	TRBJ1-2	TRBV5-1	-	-
CSVRDRVMETQYF	TGCAGCGTTCGGGACAGGGTGATGGAGACCCAGTACTTC	TRBJ2-5	TRBV29-1	TRBD1	once
CATSSRTHSSSGANVLTF	TGTGCCACCAGCAGCCGGACCCATTCAAGCTCTGGGGCCAACGTCCTGACTTTC	TRBJ2-6	TRBV15	-	few
CASRGWGGSNQPQHF	TGTGCCAGCAGGGGTTGGGGAGGGAGCAATCAGCCCCAGCATTTT	TRBJ1-5	TRBV12-3/TRBV12-4	-	-
CASSLAAGLGETQYF	TGCGCCAGCAGCTTGGCCGCGGGATTGGGAGAGACCCAGTACTTC	TRBJ2-5	TRBV5-1	-	-
CASSEGMWFF	TGTGCCAGCAGTGAGGGTATGTGGTTCTTC	TRBJ2-1	TRBV2	-	-
CASTTGSGRAPQFF	TGTGCCAGCACCACGGGGAGCGGGAGGGCCCCGCAGTTCTTC	TRBJ2-1	TRBV3-1	TRBD2	-
CANSWGEGFSYKEQFF	TGTGCCAACAGCTGGGGGGAGGGCTTCTCCTACAAGGAGCAGTTCTTC	TRBJ2-1	TRBV5-6	TRBD2	-
CATSDISGSSYNEQFF	TGTGCCACCAGTGATATTAGCGGGAGTTCCTACAATGAGCAGTTCTTC	TRBJ2-1	TRBV24-1	TRBD2	few